Sequencing of this T cell receptor beta chain was carried out in a study of T cells in localized non-small cell lung cancer. TCRdb's copy holds only in-frame clones and misses some; the assay was immunoSEQ multiplex PCR. The sample shows about 36,000 clones, around nine tenths of them seen only once. The CDR3 consists of 13 residues. The V end was cut by 10 bases, the J end by 2 bases, with 13 bases between. CDR1 is SGHTA and CDR2 is FQGNSA in the germline V gene. Specimen: peripheral blood, collected before any cancer treatment. This receptor was identified in a woman aged 35-75 years with stage I lung adenocarcinoma. The J gene is TRBJ2-3, the V gene TRBV7-2, with D possibly TRBD2 on 5 matching bases. As DNA, the CDR3 is TGTGCCACCAAGGACTCTTACACAGATACGCAGTATTTT. It translates to CATKDSYTDTQYF.